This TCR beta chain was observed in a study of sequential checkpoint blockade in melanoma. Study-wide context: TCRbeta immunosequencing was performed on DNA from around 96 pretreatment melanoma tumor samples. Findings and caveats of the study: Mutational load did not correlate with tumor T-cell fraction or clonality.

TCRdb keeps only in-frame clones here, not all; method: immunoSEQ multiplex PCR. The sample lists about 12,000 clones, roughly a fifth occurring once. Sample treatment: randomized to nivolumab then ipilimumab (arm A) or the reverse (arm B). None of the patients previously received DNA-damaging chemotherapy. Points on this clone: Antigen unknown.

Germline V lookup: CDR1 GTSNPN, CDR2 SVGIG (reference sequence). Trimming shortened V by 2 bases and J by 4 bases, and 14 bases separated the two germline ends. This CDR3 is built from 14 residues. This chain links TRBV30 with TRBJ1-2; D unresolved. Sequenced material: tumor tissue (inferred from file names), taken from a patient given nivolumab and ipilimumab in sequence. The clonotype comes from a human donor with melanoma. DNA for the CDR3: TGTGCCTGGAGTATCCCCACGATGGGCTATGGCTACACCTTC. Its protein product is CAWSIPTMGYGYTF.